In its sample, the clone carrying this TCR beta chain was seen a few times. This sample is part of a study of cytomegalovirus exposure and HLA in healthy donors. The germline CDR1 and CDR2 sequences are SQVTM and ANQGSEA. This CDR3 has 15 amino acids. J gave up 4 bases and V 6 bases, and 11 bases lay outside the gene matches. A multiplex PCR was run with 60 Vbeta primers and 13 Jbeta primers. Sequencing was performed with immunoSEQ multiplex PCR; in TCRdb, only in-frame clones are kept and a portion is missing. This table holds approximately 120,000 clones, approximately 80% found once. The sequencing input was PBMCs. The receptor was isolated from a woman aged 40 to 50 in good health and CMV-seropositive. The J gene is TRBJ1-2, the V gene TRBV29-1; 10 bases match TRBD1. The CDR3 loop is CSVFNPGQGPYGYTF. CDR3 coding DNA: TGCAGCGTCTTTAATCCGGGACAGGGGCCCTATGGCTACACCTTC.